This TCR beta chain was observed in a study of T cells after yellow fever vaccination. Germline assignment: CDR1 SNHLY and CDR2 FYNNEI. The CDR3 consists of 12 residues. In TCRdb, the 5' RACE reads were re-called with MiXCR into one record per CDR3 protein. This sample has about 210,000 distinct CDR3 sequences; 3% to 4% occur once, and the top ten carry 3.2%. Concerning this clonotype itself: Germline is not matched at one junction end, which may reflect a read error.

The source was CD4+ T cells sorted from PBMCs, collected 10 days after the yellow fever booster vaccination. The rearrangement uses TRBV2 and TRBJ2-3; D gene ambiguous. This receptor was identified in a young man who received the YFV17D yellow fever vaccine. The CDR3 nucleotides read TGTGGCAGCAGTGAGAGGACAGATACGCAGTATTTT. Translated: CGSSERTDTQYF. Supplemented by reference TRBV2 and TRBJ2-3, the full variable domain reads EPEVTQTPSHQVTQMGQEVILRCVPISNHLYFYWYRQILGQKVEFLVSFYNNEISEKSEIFDDQFSVERPDGSNFTLKIRSTKLEDSAMYFCGSSERTDTQYFGPGTRLTVL.